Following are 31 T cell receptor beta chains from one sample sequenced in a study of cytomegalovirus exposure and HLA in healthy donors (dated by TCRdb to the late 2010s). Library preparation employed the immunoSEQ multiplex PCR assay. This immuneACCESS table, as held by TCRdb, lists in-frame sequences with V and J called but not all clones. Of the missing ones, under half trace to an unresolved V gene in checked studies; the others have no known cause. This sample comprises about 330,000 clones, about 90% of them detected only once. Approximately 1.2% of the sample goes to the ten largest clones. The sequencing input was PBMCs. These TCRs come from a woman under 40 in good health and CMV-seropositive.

CDR3 in DNA: TGTGCCAGCAGCGTACGGAATCCTACTAACTATGGCTACACCTTC. Residues: CASSVRNPTNYGYTF. This chain connects TRBV9 to TRBJ1-2; D gene unclear. CDR1 is SGDLS and CDR2 is YYNGEE in the germline V gene. This CDR3 is 15 amino acids long. Deletions cut 1 base from V and 0 bases from J, with 10 bases between.

CDR3: CAWSWRENTEAFF. In nucleotides, the CDR3 is TGTGCCTGGAGTTGGAGGGAGAACACTGAAGCTTTCTTT. The V call is TRBV30, the J call TRBJ1-1, with D unresolved. V was shortened by 2 bases and J by 1 base, with 8 bases between the two germline ends. The CDR3 length is 13 residues. CDR1 GTSNPN and CDR2 SVGIG come from the germline V gene (reference sequence).

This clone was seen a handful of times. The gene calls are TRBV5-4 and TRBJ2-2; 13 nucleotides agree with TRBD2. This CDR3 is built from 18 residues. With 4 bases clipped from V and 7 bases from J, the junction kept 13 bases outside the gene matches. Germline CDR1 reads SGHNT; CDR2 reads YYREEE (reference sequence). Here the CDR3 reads CASSPRPGLAGVGGELFF. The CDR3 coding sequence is TGTGCCAGCAGCCCGCGCCCCGGACTAGCGGGAGTGGGCGGGGAGCTGTTTTTT. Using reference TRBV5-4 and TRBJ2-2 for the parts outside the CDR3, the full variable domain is ETGVTQSPTHLIKTRGQQVTLRCSSQSGHNTVSWYQQALGQGPQFIFQYYREEENGRGNFPPRFSGLQFPNYSSELNVNALELDDSALYLCASSPRPGLAGVGGELFFGEGSRLTVL.

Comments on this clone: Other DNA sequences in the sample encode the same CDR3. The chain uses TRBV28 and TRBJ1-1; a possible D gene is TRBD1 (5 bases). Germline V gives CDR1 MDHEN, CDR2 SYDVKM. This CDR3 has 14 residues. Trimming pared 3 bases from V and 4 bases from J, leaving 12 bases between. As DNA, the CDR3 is TGTGCCAGCAGTTTCCGTGGGGGAGCCACTGAAGCTTTCTTT. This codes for CASSFRGGATEAFF.

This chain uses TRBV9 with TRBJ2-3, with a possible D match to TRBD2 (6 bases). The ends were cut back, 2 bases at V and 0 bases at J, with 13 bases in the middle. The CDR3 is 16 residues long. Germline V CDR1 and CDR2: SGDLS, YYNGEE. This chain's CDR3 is CASSVAPSESTDTQYF. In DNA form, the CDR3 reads TGTGCCAGCAGCGTTGCTCCTAGCGAGAGCACAGATACGCAGTATTTT.

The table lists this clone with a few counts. CDR3 sequence reads: CASSLTRGGEQYF. CDR3 in DNA: TGTGCCAGCAGCTTAACGCGGGGCGGAGAGCAGTACTTC. This sequence joins TRBV7-3 and TRBJ2-7; the D gene is possibly TRBD2 (6 bases). CDR1 and CDR2 (germline): SGHTA, FQGTGA. V was shortened by 0 bases and J by 7 bases, with 10 bases between the two germline ends. The CDR3 is made up of 13 amino acids.

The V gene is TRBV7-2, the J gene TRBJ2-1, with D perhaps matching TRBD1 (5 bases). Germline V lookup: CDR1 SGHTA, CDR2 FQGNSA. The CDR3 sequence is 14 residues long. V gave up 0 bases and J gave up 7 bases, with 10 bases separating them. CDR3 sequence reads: CASSLATVANEQFF. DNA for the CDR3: TGTGCCAGCAGCTTAGCGACAGTAGCAAATGAGCAGTTCTTC.

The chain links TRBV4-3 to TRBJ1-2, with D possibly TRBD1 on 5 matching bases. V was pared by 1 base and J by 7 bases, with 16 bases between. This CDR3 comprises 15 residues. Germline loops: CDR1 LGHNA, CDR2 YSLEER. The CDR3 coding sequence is TGCGCCAGCAGCCAAGGAGTGCCAGGGACGAGTGGCTACACCTTC. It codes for CASSQGVPGTSGYTF.

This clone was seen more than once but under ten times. This chain's CDR3 is CASSESGGYTF. The CDR3 nucleotides are TGTGCCAGCAGTGAATCGGGGGGCTACACCTTC. The chain employs TRBV25-1 and TRBJ1-2; D is unresolved. Per the germline V gene, CDR1 is MGHDK and CDR2 is SYGVNS. The CDR3 has 11 amino acids. V lost 1 base to trimming and J lost 8 bases, with 5 bases between them.

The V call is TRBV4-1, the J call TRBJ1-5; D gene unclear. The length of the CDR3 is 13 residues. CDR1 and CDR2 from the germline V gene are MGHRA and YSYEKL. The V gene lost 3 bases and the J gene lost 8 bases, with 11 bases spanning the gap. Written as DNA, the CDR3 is TGCGCCAGCAGCCAGTTTAATAGGGAGCCCCAGCATTTT. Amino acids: CASSQFNREPQHF.

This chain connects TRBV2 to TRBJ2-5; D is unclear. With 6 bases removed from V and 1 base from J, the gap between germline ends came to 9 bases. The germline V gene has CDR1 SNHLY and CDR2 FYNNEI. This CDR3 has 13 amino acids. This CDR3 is CASSIQAQETQYF. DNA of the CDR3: TGTGCCAGCAGCATCCAGGCCCAAGAGACCCAGTACTTC.

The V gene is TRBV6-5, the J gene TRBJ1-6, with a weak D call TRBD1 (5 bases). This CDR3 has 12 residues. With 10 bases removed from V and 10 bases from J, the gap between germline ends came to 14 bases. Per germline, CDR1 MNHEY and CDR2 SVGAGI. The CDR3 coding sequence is TGTGCCACGGGGGATGGGTACTCACCCCTCCACTTT. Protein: CATGDGYSPLHF.

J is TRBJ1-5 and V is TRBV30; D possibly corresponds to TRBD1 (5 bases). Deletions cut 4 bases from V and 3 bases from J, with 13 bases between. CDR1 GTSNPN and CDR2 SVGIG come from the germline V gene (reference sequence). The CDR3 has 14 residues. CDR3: CAWTSGQLNQPQHF. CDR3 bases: TGTGCCTGGACATCAGGGCAGCTCAATCAGCCCCAGCATTTT.

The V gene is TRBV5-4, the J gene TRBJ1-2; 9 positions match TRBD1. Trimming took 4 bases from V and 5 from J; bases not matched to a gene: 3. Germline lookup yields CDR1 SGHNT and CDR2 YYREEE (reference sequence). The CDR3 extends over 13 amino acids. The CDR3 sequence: CASSPDRGYGYTF. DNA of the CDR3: TGTGCCAGCAGCCCGGACAGGGGATATGGCTACACCTTC.

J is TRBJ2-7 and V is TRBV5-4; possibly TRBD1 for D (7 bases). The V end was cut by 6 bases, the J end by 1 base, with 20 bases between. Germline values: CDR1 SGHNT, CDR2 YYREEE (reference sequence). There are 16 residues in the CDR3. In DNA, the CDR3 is TGTGCCAGCAACCAAGGGGGCGGGACGGAGTCCTACGAGCAGTACTTC. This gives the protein CASNQGGGTESYEQYF.

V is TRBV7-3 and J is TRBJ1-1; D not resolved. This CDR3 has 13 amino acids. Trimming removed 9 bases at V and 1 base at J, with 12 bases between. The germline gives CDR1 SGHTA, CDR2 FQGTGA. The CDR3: CASLDGPNTEAFF. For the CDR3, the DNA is TGTGCCAGTCTGGACGGGCCGAACACTGAAGCTTTCTTT.

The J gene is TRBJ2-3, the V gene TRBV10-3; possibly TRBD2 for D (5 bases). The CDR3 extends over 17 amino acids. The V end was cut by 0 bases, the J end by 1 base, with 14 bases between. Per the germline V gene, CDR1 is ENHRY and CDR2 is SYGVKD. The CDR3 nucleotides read TGTGCCATCAGTGAGTCTAGCTTGGCGGGTCGCACAGATACGCAGTATTTT. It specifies CAISESSLAGRTDTQYF.

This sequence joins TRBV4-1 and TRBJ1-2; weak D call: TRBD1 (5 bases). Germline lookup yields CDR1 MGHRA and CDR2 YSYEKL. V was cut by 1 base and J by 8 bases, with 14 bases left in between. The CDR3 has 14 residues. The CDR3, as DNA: TGCGCCAGCAGCCAAGGTGGCAGGGCGGGGGGCTACACCTTC. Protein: CASSQGGRAGGYTF.

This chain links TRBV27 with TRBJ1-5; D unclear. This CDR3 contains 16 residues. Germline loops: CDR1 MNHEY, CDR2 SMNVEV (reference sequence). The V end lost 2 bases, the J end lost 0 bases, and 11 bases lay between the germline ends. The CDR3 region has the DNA TGTGCCAGCAGTTTAGTCGGTGCTTATAGCAATCAGCCCCAGCATTTT. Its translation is CASSLVGAYSNQPQHF.

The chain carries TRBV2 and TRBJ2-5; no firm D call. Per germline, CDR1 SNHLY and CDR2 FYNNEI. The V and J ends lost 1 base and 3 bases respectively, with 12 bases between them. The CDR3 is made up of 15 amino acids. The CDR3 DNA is TGTGCCAGCAGTGAAGATATAGCCCCCAAAGAGACCCAGTACTTC. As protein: CASSEDIAPKETQYF.

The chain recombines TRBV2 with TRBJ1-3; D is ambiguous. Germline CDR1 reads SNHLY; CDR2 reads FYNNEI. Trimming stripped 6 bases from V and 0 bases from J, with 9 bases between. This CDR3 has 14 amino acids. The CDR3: CASSGGSSGNTIYF. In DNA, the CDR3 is TGTGCCAGCAGCGGAGGAAGCTCTGGAAACACCATATATTTT.

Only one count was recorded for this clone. DNA of the CDR3: TGTGCCAGCAGCGACGCCGGGGCGTACAATGAGCAGTTCTTC. Its protein is CASSDAGAYNEQFF. The gene calls are TRBV7-3 and TRBJ2-1; D is possibly TRBD1 or TRBD2 (5 bases each). Trimming cost V 5 bases and J 4 bases, with 12 bases left between them. The germline V gene has CDR1 SGHTA and CDR2 FQGTGA. This CDR3 spans 14 amino acids.

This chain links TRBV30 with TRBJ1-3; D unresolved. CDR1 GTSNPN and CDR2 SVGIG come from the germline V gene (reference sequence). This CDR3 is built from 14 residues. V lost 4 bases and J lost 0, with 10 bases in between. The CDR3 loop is CAWKVGASGNTIYF. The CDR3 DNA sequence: TGTGCCTGGAAGGTAGGTGCCTCTGGAAACACCATATATTTT.

The CDR3 bases are TGTGCCAGCAGTTTGCGGGACAGCTATAGCAATCAGCCCCAGCATTTT. This sequence encodes CASSLRDSYSNQPQHF. The chain couples TRBV28 to TRBJ1-5; 7 nucleotides align to TRBD1. V was pared by 3 bases and J by 0 bases, with 5 bases of the junction left unmatched. CDR1 and CDR2 (germline): MDHEN, SYDVKM. The CDR3 runs to 16 residues.

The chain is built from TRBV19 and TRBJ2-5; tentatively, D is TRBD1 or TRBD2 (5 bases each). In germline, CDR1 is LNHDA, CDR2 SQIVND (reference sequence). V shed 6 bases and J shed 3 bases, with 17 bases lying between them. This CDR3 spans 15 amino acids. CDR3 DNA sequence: TGTGCCAGTAGGGACACCTCCACGGGGAAAGAGACCCAGTACTTC. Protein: CASRDTSTGKETQYF.

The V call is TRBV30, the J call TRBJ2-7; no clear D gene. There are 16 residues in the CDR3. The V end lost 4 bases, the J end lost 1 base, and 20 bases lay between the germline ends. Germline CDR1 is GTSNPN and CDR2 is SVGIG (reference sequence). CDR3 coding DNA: TGTGCCTGGAAGGCAAAAGGTTCGGGTCGATCCTACGAGCAGTACTTC. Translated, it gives CAWKAKGSGRSYEQYF.

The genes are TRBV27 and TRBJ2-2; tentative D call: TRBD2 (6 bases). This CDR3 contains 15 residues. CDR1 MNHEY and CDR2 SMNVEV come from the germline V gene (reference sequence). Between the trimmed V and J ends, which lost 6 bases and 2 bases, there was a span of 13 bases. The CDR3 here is CASRAGGRNTGELFF. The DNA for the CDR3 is TGTGCCAGCAGGGCCGGGGGAAGAAACACCGGGGAGCTGTTTTTT.

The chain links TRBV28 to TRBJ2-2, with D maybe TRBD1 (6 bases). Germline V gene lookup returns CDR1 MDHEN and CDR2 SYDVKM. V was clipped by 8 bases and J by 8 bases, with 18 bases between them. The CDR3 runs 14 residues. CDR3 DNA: TGTGCCAGCTTGGACAGCTACTCGGAGGGGGAGCTGTTTTTT. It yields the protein CASLDSYSEGELFF.

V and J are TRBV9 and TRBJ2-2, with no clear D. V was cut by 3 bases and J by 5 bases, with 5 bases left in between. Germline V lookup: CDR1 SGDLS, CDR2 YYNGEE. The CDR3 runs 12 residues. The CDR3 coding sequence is TGTGCCAGCAGCGGGTCAACCGGGGAGCTGTTTTTT. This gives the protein CASSGSTGELFF.

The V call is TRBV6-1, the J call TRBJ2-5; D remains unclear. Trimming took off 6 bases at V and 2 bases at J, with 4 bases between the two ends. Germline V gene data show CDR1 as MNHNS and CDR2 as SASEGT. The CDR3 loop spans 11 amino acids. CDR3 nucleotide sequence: TGTGCCAGCAGCGAACAAGAGACCCAGTACTTC. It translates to CASSEQETQYF.

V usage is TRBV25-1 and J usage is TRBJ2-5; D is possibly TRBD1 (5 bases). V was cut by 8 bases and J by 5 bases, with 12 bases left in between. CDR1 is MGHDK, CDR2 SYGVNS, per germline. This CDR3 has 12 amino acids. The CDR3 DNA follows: TGTGCCAGCGGAGTCGACAGTGAGACCCAGTACTTC. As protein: CASGVDSETQYF.